The following is a TCR beta chain sequence with its context. The antigen is undetermined. There were TCR beta CDR3 regions amplified from RNA transcripts. The TCR CDR3 was amplified in a first-round RT-PCR using the HTBI primer set. TCRdb fed the multiplex PCR reads into MiXCR, producing one record per CDR3 protein. This sample has more than 550,000 distinct CDR3 sequences, with just under 45% found just once. On the basis of clinical symptoms, serum thyroxine and TRAb, thyroid ultrasound and orbital computed tomography, diagnoses were made. This entry is derived from a study of T cells in Graves' hyperthyroidism and ophthalmopathy. Per the germline V gene, CDR1 is SEHNR and CDR2 is FQNEAQ (reference sequence). The CDR3 length is 15 residues. The ends were cut back, 3 bases at V and 7 bases at J, with 19 bases in the middle. Study conclusions and caveats: Blood held most thyroid clonotypes expanded above 0.001 frequency.

What was sequenced was peripheral blood or thyroid tissue (not recorded which). The chain couples TRBV7-9 to TRBJ2-7; D uncertain. The origin of this receptor is an adult man with Graves' disease, either hyperthyroidism or ophthalmopathy (not recorded which). DNA for the CDR3: TGTGCCAGCAGCTTGGGCGGCCCCTTAGTTGGTGAGCAGTACTTC. Protein sequence: CASSLGGPLVGEQYF.